Sequencing of this T cell receptor beta chain was carried out in a study of vaccination and CD4 T cells after COVID-19. Treatment here: roughly ten-day PBMC culture with coronavirus spike peptide pools or control peptides (ViraFEST assay). This clonotype was recorded a few times. What it binds is unknown. The Oncomine TCR Beta short-read assay sequenced DNA from cultured CD4+ T cells. TCRdb fed the PCR reads into MiXCR, producing one record per CDR3 protein. The table has approximately 11,000 distinct CDR3 sequences, 29% seen once; the top ten hold 20% to 30%. Sequencing was performed on cultured CD4+ T cells from blood. This TCR derives from a human donor with COVID-19.

This chain's CDR3 is CASSQDPSRDRGPPLHF. The CDR3 DNA follows: TGCGCCAGCAGCCAAGACCCAAGTAGGGACAGGGGCCCACCCCTCCACTTT. The chain is built from TRBV4-1 and TRBJ1-6, with 10 bases aligning to TRBD1. The CDR3 consists of 17 residues. The junction had 10 bases not matched to a gene; V was cut back by 0 bases and J by 11 bases. Germline values: CDR1 MGHRA, CDR2 YSYEKL.